This T cell receptor beta chain was identified in a study of blood T cell repertoires in COVID-19. Study context: The samples span acute and convalescent COVID-19 from the United States, Italy and Spain.

Deletions cut 0 bases from V and 7 bases from J, with 11 bases between. The germline gives CDR1 SGHRS, CDR2 YFSETQ. The CDR3 is made up of 14 amino acids. Study processing details: Amplification of reference gene primers provided the estimated nucleated cell counts. Using immunoSEQ multiplex PCR, the repertoire was profiled, and TCRdb retains in-frame clones only, with some absent. V and J calls and clone size follow that table, whereas D and trimming were derived from the DNA. The data hold approximately 240,000 clones, with around four fifths observed a single time. V and J are TRBV5-1 and TRBJ2-1; D perhaps matches TRBD2 (5 bases). This sequence was found in a woman in her sixties or seventies with active or convalescent COVID-19. The sample comprised peripheral blood. CDR3: CASSLGLISNEQFF. The CDR3 DNA follows: TGCGCCAGCAGCTTGGGACTAATCTCGAATGAGCAGTTCTTC.